One sample yielded the 7 T cell receptor beta chains listed below, sequenced in a study of control samples from healthy donors and cancer patients. Sequenced by immunoSEQ multiplex PCR; TCRdb stores in-frame clones only, minus some. Of approximately 80,000 clones listed, 91% are singletons. The material sequenced was blood. These receptors all stem from a man aged 30 to 45 in good health.

This clone was detected a few times. The chain couples TRBV6-5 to TRBJ1-1; 8 nucleotides match TRBD1. The germline V gene encodes CDR1 MNHEY and CDR2 SVGAGI. This CDR3 spans 13 amino acids. J was trimmed by 3 bases and V by 6 bases; bases with no gene match: 3. CDR3 sequence: CASSVDRDTEAFF. The CDR3 DNA follows: TGTGCCAGCAGCGTGGACAGGGACACTGAAGCTTTCTTT.

This clone was counted once. This CDR3 is CATSDGGSNQPQHF. The CDR3 DNA follows: TGTGCCACCAGTGATGGGGGGAGCAATCAGCCCCAGCATTTT. The chain carries TRBV24-1 and TRBJ1-5; tentative D call: TRBD1 (5 bases). V lost 3 bases to trimming and J lost 1 base, with 6 bases between them. Germline V gives CDR1 KGHDR, CDR2 SFDVKD. This CDR3 is built from 14 residues.

V gene TRBV5-1 combines with J gene TRBJ1-2; no firm D call. The CDR3 runs 14 residues. Germline loops: CDR1 SGHRS, CDR2 YFSETQ. V was shortened by 0 bases and J by 2 bases, with 8 bases between the two germline ends. Here the CDR3 DNA reads TGCGCCAGCAGCTTGGCCGTACCGAACTATGGCTACACCTTC. It codes for CASSLAVPNYGYTF.

The rearrangement links TRBV29-1 to TRBJ2-7; 7 bases fit TRBD2. V was pared by 2 bases and J by 3 bases, with 7 bases of the junction left unmatched. Germline CDR1 and CDR2: SQVTM and ANQGSEA. This CDR3 spans 14 amino acids. CDR3 sequence: CSVEKAGRNYEQYF. CDR3 in DNA: TGCAGCGTTGAAAAAGCGGGAAGGAACTACGAGCAGTACTTC.

The chain combines TRBV19 with TRBJ1-4; D is ambiguous. The CDR3 has 16 amino acids. Germline assignment: CDR1 LNHDA and CDR2 SQIVND (reference sequence). Trimming cost V 7 bases and J 0 bases, with 15 bases left between them. CDR3 bases: TGTGCCAGTACCCCCGCAGGCAGAGCAACTAATGAAAAACTGTTTTTT. Its translation: CASTPAGRATNEKLFF.

This clone showed up just a few times. The chain uses TRBV6-5 and TRBJ1-5; D is perhaps TRBD1 (5 bases). V dropped 6 bases and J dropped 4 bases, with 16 bases sitting between them. Per the germline V gene, CDR1 is MNHEY and CDR2 is SVGAGI. CDR3 length: 15 amino acids. The chain's CDR3 is CASSHGTLGNQPQHF. The CDR3 bases are TGTGCCAGCAGCCACGGGACGTTGGGGAATCAGCCCCAGCATTTT.

This clone showed up just a few times. This chain connects TRBV3-1 (or the pseudogene TRBV3-2) to TRBJ1-4; tentatively, D is TRBD1 (6 bases). V dropped 4 bases and J dropped 8 bases, with 8 bases sitting between them. Germline loops: CDR1 LGHDT, CDR2 YNNKEL (reference sequence). The CDR3 runs to 12 residues. The CDR3: CASSRQGEKLFF. CDR3 coding DNA: TGTGCCAGCAGCCGGCAGGGGGAAAAACTGTTTTTT.